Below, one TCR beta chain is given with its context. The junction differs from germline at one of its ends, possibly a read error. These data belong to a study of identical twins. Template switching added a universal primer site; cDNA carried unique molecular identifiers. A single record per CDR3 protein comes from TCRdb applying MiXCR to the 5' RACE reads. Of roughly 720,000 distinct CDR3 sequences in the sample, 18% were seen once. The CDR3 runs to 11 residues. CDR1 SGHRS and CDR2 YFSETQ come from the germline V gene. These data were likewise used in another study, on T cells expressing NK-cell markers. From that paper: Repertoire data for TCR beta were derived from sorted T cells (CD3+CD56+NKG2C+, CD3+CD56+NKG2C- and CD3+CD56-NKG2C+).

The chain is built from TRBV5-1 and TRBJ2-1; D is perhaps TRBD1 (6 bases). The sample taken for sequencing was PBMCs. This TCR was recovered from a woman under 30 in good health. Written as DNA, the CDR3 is TGCGCCAGCAGCTTGGCCGGGACATCCTGCTTC. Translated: CASSLAGTSCF.